This T cell receptor beta chain is from a study of T cells in tuberculosis. Study results and limitations: Smaller distances to GMM-specific TCRs suggested their expansion in active tuberculosis.

The CDR3 spans 14 residues. The J segment lost 5 bases and the V segment lost 3 bases, leaving 6 bases of the junction unmatched. CDR1 is ENHRY and CDR2 is SYGVKD in the germline V gene. Sequencing used immunoSEQ multiplex PCR; TCRdb keeps in-frame clones, though not all of them. Found here are fewer than 30,000 clones, 85% to 95% of them singletons; the top ten hold just under 5%. This clone was seen just once. Its specificity is not known. This receptor was identified in a donor aged 10 to 29 with latent tuberculosis or without tuberculosis infection. Sequencing was done on a sample of PBMCs. This rearrangement joins TRBV10-3 to TRBJ2-7, with 8 bases that match TRBD1. The CDR3 DNA follows: TGTGCCATCAGTGACGACAGGGGAAAGGACGAGCAGTACTTC. This codes for CAISDDRGKDEQYF.